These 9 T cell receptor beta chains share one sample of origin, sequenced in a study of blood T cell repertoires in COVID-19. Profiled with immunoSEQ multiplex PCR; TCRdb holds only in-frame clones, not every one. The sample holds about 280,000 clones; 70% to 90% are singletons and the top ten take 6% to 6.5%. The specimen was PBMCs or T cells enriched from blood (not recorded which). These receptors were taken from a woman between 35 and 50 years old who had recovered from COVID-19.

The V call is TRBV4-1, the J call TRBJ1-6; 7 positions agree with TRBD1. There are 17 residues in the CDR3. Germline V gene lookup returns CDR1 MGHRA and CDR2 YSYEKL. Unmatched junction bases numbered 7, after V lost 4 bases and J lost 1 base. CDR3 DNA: TGCGCCAGCAGCCTAAGACAGGGTGGGTCCTATAATTCACCCCTCCACTTT. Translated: CASSLRQGGSYNSPLHF.

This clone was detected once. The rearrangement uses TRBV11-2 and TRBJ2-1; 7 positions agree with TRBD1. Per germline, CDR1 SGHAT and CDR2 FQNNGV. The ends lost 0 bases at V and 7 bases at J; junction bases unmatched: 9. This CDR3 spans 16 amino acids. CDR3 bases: TGTGCCAGCAGCTTAGAGGGGGTTAGGGGGCGGAATGAGCAGTTCTTC. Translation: CASSLEGVRGRNEQFF. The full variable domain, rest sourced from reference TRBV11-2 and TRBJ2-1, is EAGVAQSPRYKIIEKRQSVAFWCNPISGHATLYWYQQILGQGPKLLIQFQNNGVVDDSQLPKDRFSAERLKGVDSTLKIQPAKLEDSAVYLCASSLEGVRGRNEQFFGPGTRLTVL.

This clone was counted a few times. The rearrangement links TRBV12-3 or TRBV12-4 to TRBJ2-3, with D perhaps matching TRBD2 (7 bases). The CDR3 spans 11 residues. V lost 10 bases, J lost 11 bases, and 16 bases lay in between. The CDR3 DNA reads TGTGCCATCGATGGGGGGGCGAGGCAGTATTTT. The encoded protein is CAIDGGARQYF.

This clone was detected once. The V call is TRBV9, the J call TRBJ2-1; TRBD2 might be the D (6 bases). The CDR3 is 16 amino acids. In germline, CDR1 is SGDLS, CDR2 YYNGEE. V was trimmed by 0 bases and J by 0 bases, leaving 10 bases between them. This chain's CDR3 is CASSVGQLASYNEQFF. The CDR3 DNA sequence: TGTGCCAGCAGCGTAGGGCAACTAGCCTCCTACAATGAGCAGTTCTTC.

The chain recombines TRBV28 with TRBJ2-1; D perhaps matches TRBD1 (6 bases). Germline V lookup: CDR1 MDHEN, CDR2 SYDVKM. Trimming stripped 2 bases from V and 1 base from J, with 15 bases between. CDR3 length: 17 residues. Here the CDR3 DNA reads TGTGCCAGCAGTTTAAAGCCCGGGACATTTTCCTACAATGAGCAGTTCTTC. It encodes CASSLKPGTFSYNEQFF.

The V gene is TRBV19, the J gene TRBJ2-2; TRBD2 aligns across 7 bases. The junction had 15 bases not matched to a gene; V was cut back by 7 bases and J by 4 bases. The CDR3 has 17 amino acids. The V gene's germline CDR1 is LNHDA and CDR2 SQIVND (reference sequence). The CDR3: CASTPGGSYWVTGELFF. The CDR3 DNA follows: TGTGCCAGTACCCCCGGCGGGAGTTATTGGGTCACCGGGGAGCTGTTTTTT.

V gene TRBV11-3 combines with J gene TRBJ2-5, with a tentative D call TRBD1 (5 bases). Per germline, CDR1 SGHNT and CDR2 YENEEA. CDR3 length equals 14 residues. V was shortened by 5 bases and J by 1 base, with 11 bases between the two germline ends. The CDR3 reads CASSISDTQETQYF. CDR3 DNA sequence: TGTGCCAGCAGCATTTCGGACACCCAAGAGACCCAGTACTTC.

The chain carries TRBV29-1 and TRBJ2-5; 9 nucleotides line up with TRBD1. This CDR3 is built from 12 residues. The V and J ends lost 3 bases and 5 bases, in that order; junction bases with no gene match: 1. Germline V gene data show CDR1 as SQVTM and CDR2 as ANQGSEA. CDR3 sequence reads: CSVETGGETQYF. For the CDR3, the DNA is TGCAGCGTTGAGACAGGGGGGGAGACCCAGTACTTC.

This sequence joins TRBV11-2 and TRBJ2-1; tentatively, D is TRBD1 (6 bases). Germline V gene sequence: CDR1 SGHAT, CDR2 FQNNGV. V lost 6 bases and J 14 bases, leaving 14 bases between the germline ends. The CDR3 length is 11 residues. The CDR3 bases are TGTGCCAGCAGTACAGGGTGGTTTAAGTTCTTC. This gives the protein CASSTGWFKFF.